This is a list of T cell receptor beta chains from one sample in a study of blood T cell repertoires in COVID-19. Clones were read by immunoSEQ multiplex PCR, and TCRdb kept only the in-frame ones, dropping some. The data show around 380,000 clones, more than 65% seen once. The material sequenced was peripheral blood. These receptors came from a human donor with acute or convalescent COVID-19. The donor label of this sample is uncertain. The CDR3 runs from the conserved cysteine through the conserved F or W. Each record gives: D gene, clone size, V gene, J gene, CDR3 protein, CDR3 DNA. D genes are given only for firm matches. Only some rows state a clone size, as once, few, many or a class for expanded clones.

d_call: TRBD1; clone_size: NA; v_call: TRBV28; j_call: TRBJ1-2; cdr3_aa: CASSLLDHRGPIRYTF; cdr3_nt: TGTGCCAGCAGTTTATTGGATCACAGGGGGCCAATTCGCTACACCTTC
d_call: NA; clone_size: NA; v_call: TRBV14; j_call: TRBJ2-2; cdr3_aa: CASSHPGGLNTGELFF; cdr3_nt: TGTGCCAGCAGCCACCCCGGCGGGCTGAACACCGGGGAGCTGTTTTTT
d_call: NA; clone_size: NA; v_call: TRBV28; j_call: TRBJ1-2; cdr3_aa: CASSHGGTEANYGYTF; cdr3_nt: TGTGCCAGCAGTCATGGCGGGACCGAAGCTAACTATGGCTACACCTTC
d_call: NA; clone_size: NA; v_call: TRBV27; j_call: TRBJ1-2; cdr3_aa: CASTGLAGDNYGYTF; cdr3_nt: TGTGCCAGCACCGGGCTGGCAGGGGACAACTATGGCTACACCTTC
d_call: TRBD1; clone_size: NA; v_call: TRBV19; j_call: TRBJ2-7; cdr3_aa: CASSTAGTESYEQYF; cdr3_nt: TGTGCCAGTAGTACCGCCGGGACAGAAAGCTACGAGCAGTACTTC
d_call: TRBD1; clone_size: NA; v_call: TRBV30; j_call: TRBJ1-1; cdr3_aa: CAWTRQGTEAFF; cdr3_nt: TGTGCCTGGACAAGACAGGGCACTGAAGCTTTCTTT
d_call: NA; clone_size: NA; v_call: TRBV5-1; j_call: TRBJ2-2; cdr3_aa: CASSLVSGNTGELFF; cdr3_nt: TGCGCCAGCAGCTTGGTCAGCGGGAACACCGGGGAGCTGTTTTTT
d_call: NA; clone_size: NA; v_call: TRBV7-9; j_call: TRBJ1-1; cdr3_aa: CASSLERVVTNTEAFF; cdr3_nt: TGTGCCAGCAGCTTAGAGAGGGTAGTCACGAACACTGAAGCTTTCTTT
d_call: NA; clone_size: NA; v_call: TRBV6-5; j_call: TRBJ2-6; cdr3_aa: CASQTDSGANVLTF; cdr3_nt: TGTGCCAGCCAGACAGACTCTGGGGCCAACGTCCTGACTTTC
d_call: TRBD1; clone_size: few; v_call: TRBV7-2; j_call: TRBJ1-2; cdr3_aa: CASSLDSGTGGYGYTF; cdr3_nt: TGTGCCAGCAGCTTAGATTCCGGGACAGGAGGGTATGGCTACACCTTC
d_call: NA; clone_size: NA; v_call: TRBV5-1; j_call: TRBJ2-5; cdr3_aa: CASSSAMGGLQETQYF; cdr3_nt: TGCGCCAGCAGCTCGGCGATGGGGGGACTCCAAGAGACCCAGTACTTC
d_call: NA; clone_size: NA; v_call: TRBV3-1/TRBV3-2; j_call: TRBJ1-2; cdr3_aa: CASSHSGGEGYTF; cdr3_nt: TGTGCCAGCAGCCATTCTGGGGGCGAGGGCTACACCTTC
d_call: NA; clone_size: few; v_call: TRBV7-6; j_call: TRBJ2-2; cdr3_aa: CASSSQYAAGELFF; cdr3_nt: TGTGCCAGCAGCTCCCAGTATGCGGCCGGGGAGCTGTTTTTT
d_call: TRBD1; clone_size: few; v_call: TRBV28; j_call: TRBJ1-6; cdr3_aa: CASRDEDRLNSPLHF; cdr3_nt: TGTGCCAGCAGGGACGAGGACAGGCTTAATTCACCCCTCCACTTT
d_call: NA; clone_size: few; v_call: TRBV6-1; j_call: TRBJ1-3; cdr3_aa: CASSEGGPGRGNTIYF; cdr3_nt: TGTGCCAGCAGTGAAGGTGGCCCCGGGAGAGGAAACACCATATATTTT
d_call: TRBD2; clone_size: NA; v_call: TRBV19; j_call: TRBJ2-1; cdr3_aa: CASHGSGGTYNEQFF; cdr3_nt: TGTGCCAGCCACGGGAGCGGGGGGACCTACAATGAGCAGTTCTTC
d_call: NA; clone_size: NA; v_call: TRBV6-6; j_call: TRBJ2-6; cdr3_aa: CASRRFPSGANVLTF; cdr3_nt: TGTGCCAGCCGGAGGTTTCCCTCTGGGGCCAACGTCCTGACTTTC
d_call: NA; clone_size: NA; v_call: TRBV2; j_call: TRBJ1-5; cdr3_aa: CASRENRVANQPQHF; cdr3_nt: TGTGCCAGCAGGGAAAACAGGGTCGCGAATCAGCCCCAGCATTTT
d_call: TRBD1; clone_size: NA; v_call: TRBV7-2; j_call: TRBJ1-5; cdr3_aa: CASSLGQGLNQPQHF; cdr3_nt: TGTGCCAGCAGCTTGGGACAGGGGTTAAATCAGCCCCAGCATTTT